This T cell receptor (beta chain) was found in a study of cytomegalovirus exposure and HLA in healthy donors. The CDR3 length is 14 residues. Germline V gene data show CDR1 as SGHDN and CDR2 as FVKESK. Between the trimmed V and J ends, which lost 1 base and 3 bases, there was a span of 9 bases. PCR involved 60 Vbeta and 13 Jbeta primers. In the authors' workflow: Later analysis identified tens of millions of unique TCR beta chains, 8.5 million to 13 million shared. Profiling relied on immunoSEQ multiplex PCR, and the TCRdb table lists in-frame clones only, not all of them. V and J calls and clone size follow that table, whereas D and trimming were derived from the DNA. The sample records about 110,000 clones, 71% being singletons. While unrecorded immune exposures were likely, the donors were nominally healthy when sampled.

The TCR was taken from a female donor in good health and CMV-seronegative. The chain recombines TRBV14 with TRBJ1-2; the D gene is possibly TRBD1 (5 bases). Input material: PBMCs. Written as DNA, the CDR3 is TGTGCCAGCAGCCAAGGTGACAGTCACTATGGCTACACCTTC. This translates into CASSQGDSHYGYTF.